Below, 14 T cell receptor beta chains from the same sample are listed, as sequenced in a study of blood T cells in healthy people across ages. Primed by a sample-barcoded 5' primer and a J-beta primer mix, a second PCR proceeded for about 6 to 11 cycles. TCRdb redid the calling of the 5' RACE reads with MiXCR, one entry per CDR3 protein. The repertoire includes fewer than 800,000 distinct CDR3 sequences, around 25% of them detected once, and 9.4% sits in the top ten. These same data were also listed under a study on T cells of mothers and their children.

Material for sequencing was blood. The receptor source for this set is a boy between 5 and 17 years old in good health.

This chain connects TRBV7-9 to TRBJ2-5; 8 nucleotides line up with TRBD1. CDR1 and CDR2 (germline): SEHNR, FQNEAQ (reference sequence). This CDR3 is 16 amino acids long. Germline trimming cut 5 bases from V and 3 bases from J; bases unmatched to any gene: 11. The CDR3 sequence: CASSPRQGSDKETQYF. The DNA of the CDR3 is TGTGCCAGCAGCCCGAGACAGGGGTCGGATAAAGAGACCCAGTACTTC.

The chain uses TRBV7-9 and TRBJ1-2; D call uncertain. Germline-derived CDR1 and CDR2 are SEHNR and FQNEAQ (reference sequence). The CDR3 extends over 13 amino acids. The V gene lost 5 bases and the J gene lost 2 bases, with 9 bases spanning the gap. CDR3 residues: CASSHPSNYGYTF. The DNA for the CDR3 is TGTGCCAGCAGCCATCCCTCCAACTATGGCTACACCTTC.

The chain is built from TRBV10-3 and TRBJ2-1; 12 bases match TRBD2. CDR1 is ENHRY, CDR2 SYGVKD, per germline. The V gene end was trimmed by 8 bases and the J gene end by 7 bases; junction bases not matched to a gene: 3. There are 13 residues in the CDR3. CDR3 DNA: TGTGCCATCGAAACTAGCGGGAGGAATGAGCAGTTCTTC. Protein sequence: CAIETSGRNEQFF.

In nucleotides, the CDR3 is TGCAGTGCTAGGGCTCCGCAGGCTAGCTCCTACAATGAGCAGTTCTTC. It translates to CSARAPQASSYNEQFF. This rearrangement joins TRBV20-1 to TRBJ2-1; D ambiguous. The CDR3 contains 16 residues. V was clipped by 3 bases and J by 0 bases, with 15 bases between them. Germline V gene lookup returns CDR1 DFQATT and CDR2 SNEGSKA (reference sequence).

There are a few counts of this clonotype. In DNA form, the CDR3 reads TGTGCCAGCAGCTTAGCGGGGGGGACATCTAGCACAGATACGCAGTATTTT. This codes for CASSLAGGTSSTDTQYF. The V and J genes are TRBV7-2 and TRBJ2-3; maybe TRBD2 (7 bases). Germline CDR1 SGHTA, CDR2 FQGNSA. There are 17 residues in the CDR3. Trimming left V 0 bases short and J 0 bases short, with 13 bases between. The variable domain in full, completed from reference TRBV7-2 and TRBJ2-3, reads GAGVSQSPSNKVTEKGKDVELRCDPISGHTALYWYRQSLGQGLEFLIYFQGNSAPDKSGLPSDRFSAERTGGSVSTLTIQRTQQEDSAVYLCASSLAGGTSSTDTQYFGPGTRLTVL.

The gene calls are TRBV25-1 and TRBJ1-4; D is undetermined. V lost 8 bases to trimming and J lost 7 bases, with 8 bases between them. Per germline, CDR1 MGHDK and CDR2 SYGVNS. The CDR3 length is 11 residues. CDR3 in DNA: TGTGCCAGCTCGTACACTGAAAAACTGTTTTTT. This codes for CASSYTEKLFF.

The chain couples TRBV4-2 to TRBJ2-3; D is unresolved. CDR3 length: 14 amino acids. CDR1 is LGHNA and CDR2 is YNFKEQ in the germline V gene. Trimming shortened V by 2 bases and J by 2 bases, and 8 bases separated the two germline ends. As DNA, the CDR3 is TGTGCCAGCAGCCAATCGACCTCCACAGATACGCAGTATTTT. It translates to CASSQSTSTDTQYF.

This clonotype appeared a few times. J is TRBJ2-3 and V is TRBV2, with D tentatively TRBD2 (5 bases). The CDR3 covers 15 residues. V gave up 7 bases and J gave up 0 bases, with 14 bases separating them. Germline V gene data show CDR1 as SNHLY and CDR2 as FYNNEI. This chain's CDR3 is CASTQEWTSTDTQYF. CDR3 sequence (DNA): TGTGCCAGCACCCAGGAATGGACTAGCACAGATACGCAGTATTTT.

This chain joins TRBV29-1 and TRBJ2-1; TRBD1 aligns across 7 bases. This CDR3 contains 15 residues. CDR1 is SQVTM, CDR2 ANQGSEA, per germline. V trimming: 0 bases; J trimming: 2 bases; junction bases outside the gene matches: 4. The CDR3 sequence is CSVEDGTVPYNEQFF. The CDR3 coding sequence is TGCAGCGTTGAAGACGGGACAGTACCCTACAATGAGCAGTTCTTC.

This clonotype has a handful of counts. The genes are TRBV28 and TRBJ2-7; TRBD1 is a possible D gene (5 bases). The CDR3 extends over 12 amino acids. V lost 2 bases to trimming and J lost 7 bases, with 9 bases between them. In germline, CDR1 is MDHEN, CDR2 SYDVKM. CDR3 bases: TGTGCCAGCAGTTTAGACAGTTTTGAGCAGTACTTC. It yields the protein CASSLDSFEQYF.

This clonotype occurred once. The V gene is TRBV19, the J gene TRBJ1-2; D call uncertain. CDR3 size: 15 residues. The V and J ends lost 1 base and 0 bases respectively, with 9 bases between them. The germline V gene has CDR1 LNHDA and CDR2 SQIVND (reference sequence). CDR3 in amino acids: CASSIVNWANYGYTF. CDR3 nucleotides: TGTGCCAGTAGTATAGTCAATTGGGCTAACTATGGCTACACCTTC.

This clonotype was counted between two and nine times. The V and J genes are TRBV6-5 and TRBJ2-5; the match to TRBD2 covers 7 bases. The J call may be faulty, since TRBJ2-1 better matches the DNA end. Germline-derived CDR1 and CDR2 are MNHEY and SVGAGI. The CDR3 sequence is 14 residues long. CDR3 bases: TGTGCCAGCAGTCCGGGACTACTCGGCAATGAGCAGTTCTTC. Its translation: CASSPGLLGNEQFF.

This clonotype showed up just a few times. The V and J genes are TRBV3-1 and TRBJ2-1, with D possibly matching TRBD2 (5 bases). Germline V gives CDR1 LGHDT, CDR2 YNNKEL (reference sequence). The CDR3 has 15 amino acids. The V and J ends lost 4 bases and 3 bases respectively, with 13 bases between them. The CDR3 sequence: CASSPGAVIYNEQFF. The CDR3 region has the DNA TGTGCCAGCAGCCCAGGAGCGGTGATCTACAATGAGCAGTTCTTC.

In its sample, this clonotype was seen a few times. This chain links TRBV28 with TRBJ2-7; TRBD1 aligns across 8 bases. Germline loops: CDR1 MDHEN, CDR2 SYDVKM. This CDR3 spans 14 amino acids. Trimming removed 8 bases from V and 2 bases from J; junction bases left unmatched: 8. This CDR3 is CASRSPGQAYEQYF. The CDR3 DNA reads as TGTGCCAGCCGATCCCCGGGACAGGCCTACGAGCAGTACTTC.